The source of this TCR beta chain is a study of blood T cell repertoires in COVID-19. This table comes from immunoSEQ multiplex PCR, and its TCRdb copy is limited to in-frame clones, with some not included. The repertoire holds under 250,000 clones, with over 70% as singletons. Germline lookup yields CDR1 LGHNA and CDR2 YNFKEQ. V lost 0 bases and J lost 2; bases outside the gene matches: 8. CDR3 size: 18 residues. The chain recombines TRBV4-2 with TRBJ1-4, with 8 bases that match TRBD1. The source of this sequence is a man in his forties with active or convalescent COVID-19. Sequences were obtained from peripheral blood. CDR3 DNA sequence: TGTGCCAGCAGCCAAGAGGGCAGGGGGCTAGAGACTAATGAAAAACTGTTTTTT. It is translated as CASSQEGRGLETNEKLFF.